This T cell receptor (beta chain) was recorded in a study of glioma-infiltrating T cells. Regarding the study as a whole: CDR3 overlap between tissue and blood was very small. Tissue-blood divergence was below expectation in non-neoplastic patients, above in gliomas.

About this clonotype itself: What it binds is not known.

TCR alpha and beta CDR3 regions were amplified from RNA using iRepertoire nested multiplex PCR. One-step reverse transcription and amplification started from around 100-400 ng of tissue mRNA or PBMC total RNA. Via MiXCR, TCRdb re-called the multiplex PCR reads, giving one row per CDR3 protein. The repertoire holds around 90,000 distinct CDR3 sequences, with roughly 40% as singletons. The specimen was glioma tissue, nonneoplastic brain tissue, or PBMCs (not recorded which). The receptor was isolated from a human donor with low-grade glioma or glioblastoma, undergoing nonglioma brain surgery, or in good health (not recorded which).

The CDR3 is CASTSSGTGGEKLFF. The CDR3 nucleotides are TGTGCCAGCACCTCGAGTGGCACAGGGGGAGAAAAACTGTTTTTT. The chain uses TRBV5-6 and TRBJ1-4; 8 nucleotides match TRBD1. Trimming at V came to 6 bases and at J to 8 bases, leaving 12 bases not matched to a gene. This CDR3 has 15 residues. Germline V gene lookup returns CDR1 SGHDT and CDR2 YYEEEE.